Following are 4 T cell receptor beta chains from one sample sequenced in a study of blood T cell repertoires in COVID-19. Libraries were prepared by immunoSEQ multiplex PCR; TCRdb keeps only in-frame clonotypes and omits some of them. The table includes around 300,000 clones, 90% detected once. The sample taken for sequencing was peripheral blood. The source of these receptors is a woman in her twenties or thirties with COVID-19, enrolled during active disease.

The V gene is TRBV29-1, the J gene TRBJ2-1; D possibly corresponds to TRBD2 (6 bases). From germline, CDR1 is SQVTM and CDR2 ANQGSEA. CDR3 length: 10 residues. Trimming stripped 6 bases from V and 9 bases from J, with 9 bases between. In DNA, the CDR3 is TGCAGCGTCGGGGGTGGTGAGCAGTTCTTC. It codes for CSVGGGEQFF.

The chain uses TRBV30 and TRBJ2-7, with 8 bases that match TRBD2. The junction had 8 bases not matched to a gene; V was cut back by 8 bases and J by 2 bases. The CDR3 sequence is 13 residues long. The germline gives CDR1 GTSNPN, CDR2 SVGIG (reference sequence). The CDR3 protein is CARSAGVPYEQYF. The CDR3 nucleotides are TGTGCCCGCTCAGCGGGAGTGCCCTACGAGCAGTACTTC.

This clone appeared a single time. The CDR3 DNA is TGTGCCAGCAGTTTGTCCTCGGGGAACGAGCAGTACTTC. Translation: CASSLSSGNEQYF. The rearrangement joins TRBV27 to TRBJ2-7; D might be TRBD2 (5 bases). Between the trimmed V and J ends, which lost 3 bases and 5 bases, there was a span of 11 bases. This CDR3 has 13 residues. Germline V lookup: CDR1 MNHEY, CDR2 SMNVEV (reference sequence).

DNA of the CDR3: TGCGCCAGCAGCCAAGGGAGGGTTGGAGGAGAAAAACTGTTTTTT. This codes for CASSQGRVGGEKLFF. The chain couples TRBV4-1 to TRBJ1-4, with D hard to call. Germline V gene sequence: CDR1 MGHRA, CDR2 YSYEKL. With 1 base removed from V and 8 bases from J, the gap between germline ends came to 14 bases. The length of the CDR3 is 15 residues.